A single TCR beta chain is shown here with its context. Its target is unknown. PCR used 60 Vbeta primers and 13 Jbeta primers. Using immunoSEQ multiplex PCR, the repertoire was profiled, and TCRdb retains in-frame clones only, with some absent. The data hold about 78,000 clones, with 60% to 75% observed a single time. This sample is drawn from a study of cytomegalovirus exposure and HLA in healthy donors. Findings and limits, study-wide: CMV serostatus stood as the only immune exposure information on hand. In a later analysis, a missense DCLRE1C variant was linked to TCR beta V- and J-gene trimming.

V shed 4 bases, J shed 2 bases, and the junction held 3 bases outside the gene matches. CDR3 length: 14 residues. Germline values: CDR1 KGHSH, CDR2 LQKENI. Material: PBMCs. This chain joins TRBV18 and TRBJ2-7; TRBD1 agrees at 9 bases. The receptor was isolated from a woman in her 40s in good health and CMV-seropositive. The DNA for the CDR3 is TGTGCCAGCTCACTCGGACAGGGGCCCTACGAGCAGTACTTC. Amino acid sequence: CASSLGQGPYEQYF.